The next 29 T cell receptor beta chains were all read from a single sample in a study of T cell responses to AZD1222 COVID-19 vaccine. TCRdb's copy holds only in-frame clones and misses some; the assay was immunoSEQ multiplex PCR. Of about 100,000 clones in the sample, approximately 93% were seen once. The sequencing here drew on peripheral blood, taken 28 days after the second AZD1222 dose. The source is an adult who received the AZD1222 COVID-19 vaccine.

V gene TRBV15 combines with J gene TRBJ2-5; tentative D call: TRBD2 (5 bases). Germline V gene sequence: CDR1 LNHNV, CDR2 YYDKDF (reference sequence). There are 14 residues in the CDR3. V gave up 5 bases and J gave up 2 bases, with 12 bases separating them. CDR3 nucleotides: TGTGCCACCAGCCGAGGGAGTTTTCAAGAGACCCAGTACTTC. Amino acid sequence: CATSRGSFQETQYF.

The chain employs TRBV9 and TRBJ1-3; D uncertain. The CDR3 runs 16 residues. V was pared by 0 bases and J by 4 bases, with 14 bases between. Germline CDR1 and CDR2: SGDLS and YYNGEE. CDR3 loop: CASSVAPVTNGNTIYF. CDR3 bases: TGTGCCAGCAGCGTAGCTCCCGTGACAAACGGAAACACCATATATTTT.

This clone was seen a single time. Within the sample, other DNA sequences also encode this same CDR3. The chain employs TRBV28 and TRBJ1-5; 7 bases match TRBD1. V shed 4 bases and J 2 bases; nucleotides not matched to a gene: 2. There are 14 residues in the CDR3. Germline V lookup: CDR1 MDHEN, CDR2 SYDVKM. CDR3 residues: CASSSGQGNQPQHF. CDR3 nucleotide sequence: TGTGCCAGCAGTTCCGGACAGGGCAATCAGCCCCAGCATTTT.

The V gene is TRBV6-2 or TRBV6-3, the J gene TRBJ1-4; D not resolved. CDR3 size: 15 residues. Germline loops: CDR1 MNHEY, CDR2 SVGEGT. V was trimmed by 2 bases and J by 5 bases, leaving 12 bases between them. CDR3 coding DNA: TGTGCCAGCAGTTACAGGGCGGTCGAAAATGAAAAACTGTTTTTT. Amino acid sequence: CASSYRAVENEKLFF.

The chain combines TRBV19 with TRBJ2-6; TRBD1 matches at 8 bases. The CDR3 contains 15 residues. The germline CDR1 and CDR2 sequences are LNHDA and SQIVND (reference sequence). The ends lost 5 bases at V and 3 bases at J; junction bases unmatched: 3. CDR3 region: CASSPQGVGANVLTF. The DNA for the CDR3 is TGTGCCAGTAGTCCACAGGGGGTTGGGGCCAACGTCCTGACTTTC.

The rearrangement joins TRBV7-9 to TRBJ2-7; 8 bases fit TRBD2. This CDR3 contains 15 residues. With V trimmed by 6 bases and J by 3 bases, 10 bases remained unmatched. Germline V gene data show CDR1 as SEHNR and CDR2 as FQNEAQ (reference sequence). The CDR3 DNA reads as TGTGCCAGCAGTAATACGGGAGGGTTCGGCTACGAGCAGTACTTC. The encoded protein is CASSNTGGFGYEQYF.

The J gene is TRBJ1-2, the V gene TRBV5-6; D call uncertain. Trimming pared 4 bases from V and 4 bases from J, leaving 11 bases between. Germline CDR1 SGHDT, CDR2 YYEEEE. The CDR3 covers 13 residues. The DNA for the CDR3 is TGTGCCAGCAGCGACCCGCGTTCCTATGGCTACACCTTC. This sequence encodes CASSDPRSYGYTF.

The chain recombines TRBV6-5 with TRBJ2-3, with 9 nucleotides matching TRBD2. CDR3 length: 14 amino acids. Germline V gene lookup returns CDR1 MNHEY and CDR2 SVGAGI. J gave up 4 bases and V 8 bases, and 7 bases lay outside the gene matches. CDR3 in DNA: TGTGCCAGCCGAGCGGGAGGACTGCCAGATACGCAGTATTTT. Translated: CASRAGGLPDTQYF.

As DNA, the CDR3 is TGTGCCAGCAGCTCCCGACCGGGAATGGGGAATGAGCAGTTCTTC. This codes for CASSSRPGMGNEQFF. This chain links TRBV9 with TRBJ2-1; tentative D call: TRBD2 (5 bases). CDR1 is SGDLS and CDR2 is YYNGEE in the germline V gene. Trimming stripped 4 bases from V and 7 bases from J, with 18 bases between. The CDR3 runs 15 residues.

This sequence joins TRBV25-1 and TRBJ1-2; no firm D call. CDR3 length: 13 residues. Germline V CDR1 and CDR2: MGHDK, SYGVNS. V lost 2 bases and J 8 bases, leaving 12 bases between the germline ends. This chain's CDR3 is CASSENIGGGYTF. The CDR3 coding sequence is TGTGCCAGCAGTGAAAATATAGGCGGGGGCTACACCTTC.

The gene calls are TRBV6-5 and TRBJ2-7, with D perhaps TRBD1 (6 bases). The CDR3 loop spans 14 amino acids. From germline, CDR1 is MNHEY and CDR2 SVGAGI. The ends were cut back, 7 bases at V and 2 bases at J, with 15 bases in the middle. This CDR3 reads CASMVTGSPYEQYF. The CDR3 DNA is TGTGCCAGCATGGTCACAGGGAGCCCCTACGAGCAGTACTTC.

V usage is TRBV7-8 and J usage is TRBJ2-7; 14 bases align to TRBD2. There are 14 residues in the CDR3. Germline V lookup: CDR1 SGHVS, CDR2 FQNEAQ. The junction had 1 base not matched to a gene; V was cut back by 3 bases and J by 6 bases. CDR3 loop: CASSLGTSGSEQYF. The CDR3 region has the DNA TGTGCCAGCAGCTTGGGGACTAGCGGGAGCGAGCAGTACTTC.

The table lists this clone with a count of one. This chain uses TRBV5-1 with TRBJ1-3; D uncertain. Germline assignment: CDR1 SGHRS and CDR2 YFSETQ. This CDR3 has 14 amino acids. The germline V and J ends were trimmed by 4 bases and 2 bases, with 10 bases remaining between them. CDR3 sequence: CASSPLTAGNTIYF. Here the CDR3 DNA reads TGCGCCAGCAGCCCACTGACGGCTGGAAACACCATATATTTT.

The chain has TRBV7-9 and TRBJ2-1, with 13 bases aligning to TRBD2. Trimming took 7 bases from V and 6 from J; bases not matched to a gene: 3. The CDR3 is 14 amino acids. CDR1 is SEHNR, CDR2 FQNEAQ, per germline (reference sequence). The CDR3 DNA reads TGTGCCAGCAAAGGGACTAGCGGGACCAATGAGCAGTTCTTC. Translated, it gives CASKGTSGTNEQFF.

V and J are TRBV4-1 and TRBJ1-2; TRBD1 agrees at 8 bases. Germline V gene lookup returns CDR1 MGHRA and CDR2 YSYEKL. Trimming took 0 bases from V and 8 from J; bases not matched to a gene: 14. The CDR3 covers 17 residues. The DNA for the CDR3 is TGCGCCAGCAGCCAAGACAGGGGACAGGACCGAATAGGGGGCTACACCTTC. Translating it yields CASSQDRGQDRIGGYTF.

This chain joins TRBV6-5 and TRBJ1-1; 10 bases are a match to TRBD1. J was trimmed by 5 bases and V by 5 bases; bases with no gene match: 8. Germline-derived CDR1 and CDR2 are MNHEY and SVGAGI. There are 15 residues in the CDR3. Written as DNA, the CDR3 is TGTGCCAGCAGTAGCCAAGGGACAGGGGCGACTGAAGCTTTCTTT. It codes for CASSSQGTGATEAFF.

The chain recombines TRBV5-8 with TRBJ1-1; D is unresolved. Trimming pared 0 bases from V and 1 base from J, leaving 10 bases between. Germline V gives CDR1 SGHTS, CDR2 YDEGEE. The CDR3 extends over 15 amino acids. The CDR3 region is CASSLEPLQNTEAFF. CDR3 in DNA: TGTGCCAGCAGCTTGGAACCACTTCAGAACACTGAAGCTTTCTTT.

The chain has TRBV19 and TRBJ2-7, with TRBD2 as a possible D gene (5 bases). Germline CDR1 is LNHDA and CDR2 is SQIVND (reference sequence). The CDR3 spans 17 residues. Trimming took off 3 bases at V and 3 bases at J, with 21 bases between the two ends. The CDR3, as DNA: TGTGCCAGTAGTATCGCGGGTTTAAGCTCCTTCAACTACGAGCAGTACTTC. Its translation: CASSIAGLSSFNYEQYF.

CDR3 sequence: CASSLDVSITGYTF. CDR3 coding DNA: TGCGCCAGCAGCTTGGACGTCTCAATTACCGGCTACACCTTC. The rearrangement links TRBV5-1 to TRBJ1-2; no clear D. The germline V gene encodes CDR1 SGHRS and CDR2 YFSETQ. The CDR3 covers 14 residues. Trimming took 0 bases from V and 8 from J, leaving 14 bases between them.

The rearrangement links TRBV4-1 to TRBJ1-5; weak D call: TRBD1 (6 bases). Germline V CDR1 and CDR2: MGHRA, YSYEKL. With 0 bases removed from V and 9 bases from J, the gap between germline ends came to 15 bases. The CDR3 has 15 residues. CDR3 in amino acids: CASSQEQQGLGPQHF. CDR3 in DNA: TGCGCCAGCAGCCAAGAACAACAGGGCCTCGGGCCCCAGCATTTT.

V gene TRBV28 combines with J gene TRBJ2-3; no firm D call. This CDR3 comprises 14 residues. Germline V gives CDR1 MDHEN, CDR2 SYDVKM. V was clipped by 2 bases and J by 8 bases, with 14 bases between them. CDR3 in amino acids: CASSLGIPGGTQYF. CDR3 sequence (DNA): TGTGCCAGCAGTTTAGGCATCCCGGGCGGTACGCAGTATTTT.

The count of this clone is one. The chain is built from TRBV2 and TRBJ2-1; no definite D call. The V gene lost 7 bases and the J gene lost 7 bases, with 20 bases spanning the gap. Germline loops: CDR1 SNHLY, CDR2 FYNNEI. CDR3 size: 15 residues. Written as DNA, the CDR3 is TGTGCCAGCAAGGGCTCCAGCGTGGGCTGGAATGAGCAGTTCTTC. Its translation is CASKGSSVGWNEQFF.

The rearrangement links TRBV28 to TRBJ2-1, with 7 bases identical to TRBD1. V trimming: 6 bases; J trimming: 2 bases; junction bases outside the gene matches: 13. The CDR3 is 17 residues long. CDR1 MDHEN and CDR2 SYDVKM come from the germline V gene. CDR3 bases: TGTGCCAGCAGCCTAAAAGCGGACAGGCTCCCCTACAATGAGCAGTTCTTC. Protein product: CASSLKADRLPYNEQFF.

CDR3 sequence reads: CASTEGYQPQHF. As DNA, the CDR3 is TGTGCCAGTACTGAGGGTTATCAGCCCCAGCATTTT. The V and J genes are TRBV19 and TRBJ1-5; D call uncertain. This CDR3 has 12 residues. Germline loops: CDR1 LNHDA, CDR2 SQIVND (reference sequence). Trimming shortened V by 7 bases and J by 5 bases, and 9 bases separated the two germline ends.

This chain uses TRBV29-1 with TRBJ2-1; no reliable D call. Germline V lookup: CDR1 SQVTM, CDR2 ANQGSEA. Trimming left V 5 bases short and J 6 bases short, with 11 bases between. The length of the CDR3 is 12 residues. This chain's CDR3 is CSVRPRSNEQFF. CDR3 sequence (DNA): TGCAGCGTTCGGCCCCGTTCCAATGAGCAGTTCTTC.

The chain recombines TRBV11-2 with TRBJ2-5; a possible D gene is TRBD2 (6 bases). Germline CDR1 is SGHAT and CDR2 is FQNNGV. CDR3 size: 16 residues. Trimming removed 3 bases at V and 4 bases at J, with 18 bases between. The CDR3 spells CASSLRFHGGVETQYF. DNA for the CDR3: TGTGCCAGCAGCTTGCGGTTCCACGGCGGGGTAGAGACCCAGTACTTC.

The chain combines TRBV25-1 with TRBJ1-1; D remains ambiguous. The ends were cut back, 2 bases at V and 0 bases at J, with 4 bases in the middle. The CDR3 length is 13 residues. The germline V gene has CDR1 MGHDK and CDR2 SYGVNS. CDR3 nucleotides: TGTGCCAGCAGTGAACGATTGAACACTGAAGCTTTCTTT. Its translation is CASSERLNTEAFF.

The rearrangement links TRBV29-1 to TRBJ2-2, with TRBD1 matching 8 bases. CDR1 and CDR2 from the germline V gene are SQVTM and ANQGSEA. The CDR3 runs 21 residues. With 0 bases clipped from V and 4 bases from J, the junction kept 22 bases outside the gene matches. The CDR3 region is CSVEEPGLKNPRTGITGELFF. The CDR3 bases are TGCAGCGTTGAAGAACCGGGCTTAAAAAACCCCCGGACAGGGATCACCGGGGAGCTGTTTTTT.

This clone showed up just a few times. The V call is TRBV11-2, the J call TRBJ1-5; D remains ambiguous. Deletions cut 3 bases from V and 3 bases from J, with 15 bases between. Per germline, CDR1 SGHAT and CDR2 FQNNGV. This CDR3 has 16 residues. DNA of the CDR3: TGTGCCAGCAGCTTGGGCGGAGACCGGATCAATCAGCCCCAGCATTTT. Protein sequence: CASSLGGDRINQPQHF.